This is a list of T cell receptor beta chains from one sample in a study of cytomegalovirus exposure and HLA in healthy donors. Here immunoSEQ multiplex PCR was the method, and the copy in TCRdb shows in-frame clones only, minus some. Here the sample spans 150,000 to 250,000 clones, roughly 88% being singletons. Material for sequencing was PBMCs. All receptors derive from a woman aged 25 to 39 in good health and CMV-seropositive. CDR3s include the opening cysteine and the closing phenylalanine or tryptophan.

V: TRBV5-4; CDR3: CASSWRQDNEQFF
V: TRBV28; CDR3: CATMGQINQPQHF
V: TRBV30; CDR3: CAWSVTGGDTEAFF
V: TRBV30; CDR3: CAWSVETGSVYF
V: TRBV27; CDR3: CASSQDYNNEQFF
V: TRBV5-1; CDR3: CASSWGPGAYQQGGTEAFF
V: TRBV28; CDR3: CASRNSYSYEQYF
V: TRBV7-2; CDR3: CASSLVGGPIPEAFF
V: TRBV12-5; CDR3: CASGLGRGETEAFF
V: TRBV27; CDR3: CASSLGAGYGYTF
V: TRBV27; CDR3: CASRTDRVTEAFF
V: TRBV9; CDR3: CASSAAPGRGGETQYF
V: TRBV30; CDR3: CAWRSAGGPYNEQFF
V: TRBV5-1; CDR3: CASTGTFTGELFF
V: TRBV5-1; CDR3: CASSLVGGSYEQYF
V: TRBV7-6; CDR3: CASSLAGDEQYF
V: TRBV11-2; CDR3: CASSARTGNYEQYF
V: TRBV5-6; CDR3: CASSPDLYSTGPYEQYF
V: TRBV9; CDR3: CASSVTTGTGGDTEAFF
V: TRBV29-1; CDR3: CSVGLERNEQYF
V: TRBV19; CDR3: CASSINRGRDTGELFF
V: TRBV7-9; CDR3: CASSLDRGYGYTF
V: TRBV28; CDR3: CASRPSGWGNQPQHF
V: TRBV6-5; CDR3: CASRLRGYSNQPQHF
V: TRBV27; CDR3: CASSLFAGGSEQYF
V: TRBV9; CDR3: CASTPGAISPNEQFF
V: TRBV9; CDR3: CASSPRSAGGAFNEQFF
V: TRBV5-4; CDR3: CASSPGGAYGYTF
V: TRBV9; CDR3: CASSVAASPKTQYF
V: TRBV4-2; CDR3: CASSPGTGVETQYF
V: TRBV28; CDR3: CASSIIGGAGIYEQYF
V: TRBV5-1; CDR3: CASSQKLAGASNEQFF
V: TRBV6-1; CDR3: CASSESGSGELFF
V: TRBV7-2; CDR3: CASSLGQGGKLFF
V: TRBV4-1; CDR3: CASSRGRPDTGELFF
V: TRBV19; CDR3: CASTLDTVHQPQHF
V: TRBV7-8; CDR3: CASSLYRTGIPGELFF
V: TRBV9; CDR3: CASSVDYPGGYTF
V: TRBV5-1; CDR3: CASSPGERVYGYTF
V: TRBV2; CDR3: CASSLGQANTEAFF
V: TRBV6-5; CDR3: CASSDYRGLVQFF
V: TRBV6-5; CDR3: CASRLAGKYEQYF
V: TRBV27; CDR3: CASSPGTYNEQFF
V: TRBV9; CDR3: CASSVEGKTRIGELFF
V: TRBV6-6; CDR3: CASSYAGTSGNNEQFF
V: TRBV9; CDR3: CASSVTSYTDTQYF
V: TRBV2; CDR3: CASRDVRTASTEAFF
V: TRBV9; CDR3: CASSVSAGSYEQYF
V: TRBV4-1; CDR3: CASSQPQSGNTIYF